The clone carrying this T cell receptor beta chain was observed once. What it binds is unknown. The sample is drawn from a study of post-analysis software for immune sequencing data. Study in general: The cohort encompassed relapsing-remitting, secondary progressive and progressive-relapsing multiple sclerosis disease courses. Study-wide findings and caveats: Controls significantly exceeded multiple sclerosis patients in normalized Chao1 diversity. Samples sharing a preparation batch grouped tightly together when assessed by F measure.

cDNA libraries for TCR beta contained unique molecular identifiers. The source material, about 0.9 to 10 million T cells, gave rise to 450,000 to 550,000 cDNA molecules. TCRdb used MiXCR to reprocess the PCR reads, holding one entry per CDR3 protein. The sample consists of about 570,000 distinct CDR3 sequences, around 36% of them appearing once. Specimen: blood. The sequence was obtained from a girl aged 2-17 years with multiple sclerosis.

This CDR3 reads CASSNSAFAYNEQYF. The CDR3 nucleotides read TGTGCCAGCAGCAATTCAGCTTTCGCCTACAATGAGCAGTACTTC. The chain couples TRBV21-1 to TRBJ2-5. TRBV21-1 counts as a pseudogene. The CDR3 extends over 15 amino acids.